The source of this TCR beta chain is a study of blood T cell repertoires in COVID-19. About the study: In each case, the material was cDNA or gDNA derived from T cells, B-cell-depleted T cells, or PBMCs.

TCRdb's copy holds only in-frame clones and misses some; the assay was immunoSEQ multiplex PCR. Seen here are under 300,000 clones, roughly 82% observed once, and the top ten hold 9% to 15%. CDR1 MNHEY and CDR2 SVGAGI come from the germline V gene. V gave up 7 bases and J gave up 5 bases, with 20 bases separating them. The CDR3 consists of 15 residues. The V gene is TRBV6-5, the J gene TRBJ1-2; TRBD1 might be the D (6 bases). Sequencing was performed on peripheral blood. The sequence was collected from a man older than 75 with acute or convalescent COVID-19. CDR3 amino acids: CASTREGGGRYGYTF. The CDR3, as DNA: TGTGCCAGCACCCGGGAGGGAGGGGGGAGATATGGCTACACCTTC.